This TCR beta chain stems from a study of blood T cell repertoires in COVID-19. At the level of the study: PBMCs, B-cell-depleted T cells, or T cells provided the cDNA or gDNA that made up the material.

The V and J ends lost 5 bases and 4 bases respectively, with 12 bases between them. Per the germline V gene, CDR1 is LGHNA and CDR2 is YNFKEQ. The CDR3 contains 13 residues. As originally analysed: Estimation of nucleated cell counts relied on the amplification of reference gene primers. Only in-frame clones appear in the TCRdb table, and some are missing; sequencing was by immunoSEQ multiplex PCR. V, J and clone size were drawn from that table, and D and trimming were deduced from the DNA. The sample has 200,000 to 250,000 clones, around 90% seen once; the top ten hold around 3.8%. The sample was PBMCs or T cells enriched from blood (not recorded which). The clonotype comes from a woman in her twenties or thirties who had been exposed to COVID-19. V usage is TRBV4-2 and J usage is TRBJ2-7, with D perhaps matching TRBD2 (6 bases). This CDR3 is CASSVVGTYEQYF. The DNA for the CDR3 is TGTGCCAGCAGCGTGGTCGGGACTTACGAGCAGTACTTC.